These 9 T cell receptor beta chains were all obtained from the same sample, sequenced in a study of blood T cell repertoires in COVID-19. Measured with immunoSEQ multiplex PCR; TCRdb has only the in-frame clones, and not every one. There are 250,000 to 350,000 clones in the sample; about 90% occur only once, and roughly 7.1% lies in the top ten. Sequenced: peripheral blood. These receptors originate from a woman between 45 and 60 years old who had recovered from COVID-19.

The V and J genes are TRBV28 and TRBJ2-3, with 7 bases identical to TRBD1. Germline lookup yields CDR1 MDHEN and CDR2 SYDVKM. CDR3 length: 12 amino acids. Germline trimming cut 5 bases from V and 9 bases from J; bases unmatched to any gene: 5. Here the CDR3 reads CASSPQDRTQYF. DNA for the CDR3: TGTGCCAGCAGTCCCCAGGACAGGACGCAGTATTTT.

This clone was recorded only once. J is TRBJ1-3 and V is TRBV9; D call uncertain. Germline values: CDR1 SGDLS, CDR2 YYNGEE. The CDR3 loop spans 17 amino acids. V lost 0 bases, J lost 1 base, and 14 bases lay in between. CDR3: CASSVGRHDLSGNTIYF. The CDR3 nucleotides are TGTGCCAGCAGCGTAGGCAGACATGATTTGTCTGGAAACACCATATATTTT.

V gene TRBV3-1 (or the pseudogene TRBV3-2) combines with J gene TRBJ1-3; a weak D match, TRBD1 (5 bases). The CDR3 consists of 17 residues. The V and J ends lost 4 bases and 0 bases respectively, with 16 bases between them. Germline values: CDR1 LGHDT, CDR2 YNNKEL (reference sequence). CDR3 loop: CASSPYNKGHSGNTIYF. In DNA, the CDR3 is TGTGCCAGCAGCCCCTACAACAAAGGACACTCTGGAAACACCATATATTTT.

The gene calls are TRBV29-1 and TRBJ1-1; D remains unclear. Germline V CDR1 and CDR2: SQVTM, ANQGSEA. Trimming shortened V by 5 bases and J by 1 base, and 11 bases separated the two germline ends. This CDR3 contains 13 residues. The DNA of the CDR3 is TGCAGCGTTATACAGACCGCGAACACTGAAGCTTTCTTT. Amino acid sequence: CSVIQTANTEAFF.

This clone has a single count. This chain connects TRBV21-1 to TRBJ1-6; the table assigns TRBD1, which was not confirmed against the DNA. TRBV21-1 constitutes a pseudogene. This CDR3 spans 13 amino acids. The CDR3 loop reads CASRDRVNSPLHF. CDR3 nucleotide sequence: TGTGCCAGCAGAGACAGGGTGAATTCACCCCTCCACTTT.

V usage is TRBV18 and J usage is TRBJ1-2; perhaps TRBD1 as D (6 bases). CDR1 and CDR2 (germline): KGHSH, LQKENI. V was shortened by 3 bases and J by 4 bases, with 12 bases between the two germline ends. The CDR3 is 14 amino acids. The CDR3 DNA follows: TGTGCCAGCTCACCGAGACAGGCGACCTATGGCTACACCTTC. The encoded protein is CASSPRQATYGYTF.

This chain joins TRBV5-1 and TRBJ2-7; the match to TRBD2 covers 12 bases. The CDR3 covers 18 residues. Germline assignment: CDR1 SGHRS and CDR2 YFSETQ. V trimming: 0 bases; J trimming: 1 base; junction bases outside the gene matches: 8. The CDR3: CASSLAPLAGGRSYEQYF. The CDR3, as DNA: TGCGCCAGCAGCTTGGCCCCTCTAGCGGGAGGGCGGTCCTACGAGCAGTACTTC.

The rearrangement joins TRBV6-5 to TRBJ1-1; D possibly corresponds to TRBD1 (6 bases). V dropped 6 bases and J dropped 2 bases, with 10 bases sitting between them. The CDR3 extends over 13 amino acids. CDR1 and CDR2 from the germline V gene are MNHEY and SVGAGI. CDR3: CASSGQPNTEAFF. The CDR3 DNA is TGTGCCAGCAGCGGACAGCCTAACACTGAAGCTTTCTTT.

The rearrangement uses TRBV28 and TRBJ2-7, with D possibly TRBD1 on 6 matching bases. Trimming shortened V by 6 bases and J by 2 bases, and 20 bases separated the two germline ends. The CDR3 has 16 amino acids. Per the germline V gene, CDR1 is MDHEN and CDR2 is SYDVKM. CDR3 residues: CASRAGAVDDTYEQYF. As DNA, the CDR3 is TGTGCCAGCAGGGCAGGGGCGGTGGACGATACCTACGAGCAGTACTTC.